The following is a T cell receptor (beta chain) sequence with its context. This CDR3 has 12 residues. Germline CDR1 SQVTM, CDR2 ANQGSEA. Researchers took RNA transcripts and amplified TCR beta CDR3 regions from them. First-round RT-PCR relied on HTBI primers, and a second-round multiplex PCR came next. TCRdb ran MiXCR on the multiplex PCR reads and lists one entry per CDR3 protein. The sample holds approximately 700,000 distinct CDR3 sequences, about two fifths seen once. This entry belongs to a study of Graves' ophthalmopathy and Graves' hyperthyroidism. Ophthalmopathy donors' eye disease showed moderate-to-severe activity, CAS of at least 3, NOSPECS of at least 4 and duration under 3 months. Other autoimmune disease, uncontrolled infection, pregnancy and lactation led to exclusion.

The rearrangement uses TRBV29-1 and TRBJ2-5; D uncertain. The sequence derives from an adult man with Graves' ophthalmopathy. Sequencing used peripheral blood. The CDR3, as DNA: TGCACCGGTGGGGATCCCTCGGGGACCCAGTACTTC. Translation: CTGGDPSGTQYF.